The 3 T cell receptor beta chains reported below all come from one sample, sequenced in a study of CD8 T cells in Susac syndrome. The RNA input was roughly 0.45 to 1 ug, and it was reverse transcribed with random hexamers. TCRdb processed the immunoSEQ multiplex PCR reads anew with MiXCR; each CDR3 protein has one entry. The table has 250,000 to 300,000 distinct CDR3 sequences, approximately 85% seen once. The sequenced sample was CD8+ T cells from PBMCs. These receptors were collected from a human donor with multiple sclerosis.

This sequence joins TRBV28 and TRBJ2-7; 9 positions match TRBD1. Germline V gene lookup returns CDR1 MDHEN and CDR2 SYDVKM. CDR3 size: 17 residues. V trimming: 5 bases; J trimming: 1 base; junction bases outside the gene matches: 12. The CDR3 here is CASSLGTGIRVSYEQYF. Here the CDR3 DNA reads TGTGCCAGCAGTCTCGGGACAGGGATAAGGGTGTCCTACGAGCAGTACTTC.

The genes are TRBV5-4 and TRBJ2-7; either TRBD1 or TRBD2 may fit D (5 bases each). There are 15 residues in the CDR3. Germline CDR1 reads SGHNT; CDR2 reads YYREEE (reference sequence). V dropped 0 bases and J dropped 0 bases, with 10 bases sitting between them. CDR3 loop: CASSLGGRDSYEQYF. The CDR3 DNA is TGTGCCAGCAGCTTGGGGGGACGGGACTCCTACGAGCAGTACTTC.

The CDR3 is CASSGGDRNYGYTF. The CDR3 nucleotides read TGTGCCAGCAGCGGGGGGGACAGAAACTATGGCTACACCTTC. V gene TRBV9 combines with J gene TRBJ1-2, with 7 positions matching TRBD1. The CDR3 is 14 amino acids. V lost 3 bases, J lost 2 bases, and 4 bases stayed unmatched. The germline CDR1 and CDR2 sequences are SGDLS and YYNGEE.